The 31 T cell receptor beta chains in this list originate from one sample, sequenced in a study of T cells in Graves' hyperthyroidism and ophthalmopathy. The TCR beta CDR3 regions underwent amplification using RNA transcripts as the source. The study used the HTBI primer set for a first-round RT-PCR of the TCR CDR3. TCRdb passed the multiplex PCR reads through MiXCR, listing each CDR3 protein once. The repertoire holds 620,000 or so distinct CDR3 sequences, with about 14% as singletons. Sequencing input: blood. The receptors were sampled from a woman aged 50 to 65 with Graves' ophthalmopathy.

This clonotype came up a few times. The CDR3 region has the DNA TGTGCCGTCACCGGGACAGGGGGCATTAATGGCTACACCTTC. It is translated as CAVTGTGGINGYTF. The V and J genes are TRBV2 and TRBJ1-2; 12 nucleotides align to TRBD1. V shed 11 bases and J 6 bases; nucleotides not matched to a gene: 10. The CDR3 is 14 amino acids. Germline loops: CDR1 SNHLY, CDR2 FYNNEI.

This clonotype was detected ten times or more. The rearrangement joins TRBV7-3 to TRBJ2-1; 9 bases fit TRBD1. The length of the CDR3 is 14 residues. Germline V CDR1 and CDR2: SGHTA, FQGTGA. Trimming at V came to 5 bases and at J to 5 bases, leaving 4 bases not matched to a gene. The CDR3 is CASSVRDRDNEQFF. For the CDR3, the DNA is TGTGCCAGCAGCGTCCGGGACAGGGACAATGAGCAGTTCTTC.

The sample holds many counts of this clonotype. The chain combines TRBV28 with TRBJ2-5, with D maybe TRBD2 (5 bases). V lost 2 bases and J lost 7, with 8 bases in between. Looked up from germline, CDR1 is MDHEN and CDR2 is SYDVKM. The CDR3 runs 12 residues. DNA for the CDR3: TGTGCCAGCAGTTTACCCGGAGGGACCCAGTACTTC. It codes for CASSLPGGTQYF.

V and J are TRBV9 and TRBJ1-4; D gene unclear. The CDR3 totals 15 residues. The V end lost 1 base, the J end lost 4 bases, and 11 bases lay between the germline ends. Germline V gene data show CDR1 as SGDLS and CDR2 as YYNGEE. CDR3 protein: CASSVTGQDNEKLFF. CDR3 in DNA: TGTGCCAGCAGCGTAACTGGTCAGGATAATGAAAAACTGTTTTTT.

This clonotype was recorded many times. J is TRBJ2-1 and V is TRBV5-6; D ambiguous. The V gene lost 2 bases and the J gene lost 7 bases, with 13 bases spanning the gap. The CDR3 has 14 amino acids. CDR1 is SGHDT, CDR2 YYEEEE, per germline. The CDR3 DNA is TGTGCCAGCAGCTTCCCTCCGGCGGTGAATGAGCAGTTCTTC. It encodes CASSFPPAVNEQFF.

This clonotype came up many times. The chain couples TRBV24-1 to TRBJ1-2; possibly TRBD1 for D (5 bases). CDR3 size: 12 residues. The germline V gene has CDR1 KGHDR and CDR2 SFDVKD. Trimming cost V 12 bases and J 4 bases, with 14 bases left between them. CDR3 coding DNA: TGTGCCTACTCAGGGAGAACCTATGGCTACACCTTC. Translated, it gives CAYSGRTYGYTF.

This clonotype was observed a few times. For the CDR3, the DNA is TGTGCCAGCAGCGCATCTAGCGGGAGGACAGATACGCAGTATTTT. Translating gives CASSASSGRTDTQYF. The J gene is TRBJ2-3, the V gene TRBV9, with TRBD2 matching 11 bases. CDR3 length: 15 amino acids. Germline trimming cut 3 bases from V and 3 bases from J; bases unmatched to any gene: 3. Germline V CDR1 and CDR2: SGDLS, YYNGEE. Combining the CDR3 with reference TRBV9 and TRBJ2-3 gives the whole variable domain DSGVTQTPKHLITATGQRVTLRCSPRSGDLSVYWYQQSLDQGLQFLIQYYNGEERAKGNILERFSAQQFPDLHSELNLSSLELGDSALYFCASSASSGRTDTQYFGPGTRLTVL.

The chain uses TRBV6-2 or TRBV6-3 and TRBJ2-7; D possibly corresponds to TRBD2 (5 bases). The CDR3 sequence is 14 residues long. V was pared by 7 bases and J by 5 bases, with 18 bases between. Germline V lookup: CDR1 MNHEY, CDR2 SVGEGT. The CDR3 loop reads CASIKGRAMNEQYF. In DNA, the CDR3 is TGTGCCAGCATCAAAGGGAGAGCTATGAACGAGCAGTACTTC.

This clonotype was recorded many times. The CDR3 nucleotides are TGCGCCAGCAGCGAAGATACCAACTATGGCTACACCTTC. Residues: CASSEDTNYGYTF. V and J are TRBV5-1 and TRBJ1-2, with D unclear. Germline CDR1 is SGHRS and CDR2 is YFSETQ. Trimming cost V 4 bases and J 2 bases, with 9 bases left between them. This CDR3 region has 13 residues.

This chain joins TRBV19 and TRBJ2-3, with 8 bases that match TRBD1. Germline CDR1 is LNHDA and CDR2 is SQIVND (reference sequence). Germline trimming cut 5 bases from V and 2 bases from J; bases unmatched to any gene: 6. The CDR3 runs to 15 residues. The DNA for the CDR3 is TGTGCCAGTAGTGCGACAGGGGCCCTCACAGATACGCAGTATTTT. Its protein product is CASSATGALTDTQYF.

The V call is TRBV4-2, the J call TRBJ2-7; perhaps TRBD1 as D (6 bases). With 3 bases removed from V and 7 bases from J, the gap between germline ends came to 13 bases. The CDR3 runs 13 residues. The germline gives CDR1 LGHNA, CDR2 YNFKEQ. This CDR3 reads CASSHPGAEEQYF. Here the CDR3 DNA reads TGTGCCAGCAGCCACCCAGGGGCGGAGGAGCAGTACTTC.

This clonotype was detected only a few times. This rearrangement joins TRBV12-5 to TRBJ2-7; D is uncertain. V lost 0 bases, J lost 3 bases, and 3 bases lay in between. The CDR3 is 12 residues long. The germline V gene encodes CDR1 LGHNT and CDR2 FRNRAP. The chain's CDR3 is CASGLVLYEQYF. DNA for the CDR3: TGTGCTAGTGGTTTGGTACTCTACGAGCAGTACTTC.

The chain carries TRBV9 and TRBJ2-7, with D perhaps being TRBD1 or TRBD2 (5 bases each). Germline V CDR1 and CDR2: SGDLS, YYNGEE. Trimming stripped 2 bases from V and 0 bases from J, with 12 bases between. The CDR3 has 15 residues. The CDR3 sequence: CASSVMGDSSYEQYF. CDR3 coding DNA: TGTGCCAGCAGCGTGATGGGAGACAGCTCCTACGAGCAGTACTTC.

A few counts support this clonotype. The chain links TRBV7-2 to TRBJ1-3; D gene unclear. V was pared by 7 bases and J by 4 bases, with 14 bases between. Germline V gene sequence: CDR1 SGHTA, CDR2 FQGNSA. This CDR3 is built from 14 residues. The CDR3 DNA reads TGTGCCAGCAAAAAATGGACTGCCGGAAACACCATATATTTT. Amino acid sequence: CASKKWTAGNTIYF.

V and J are TRBV2 and TRBJ1-5; no definite D call. The length of the CDR3 is 16 residues. The ends were cut back, 6 bases at V and 4 bases at J, with 19 bases in the middle. Looked up from germline, CDR1 is SNHLY and CDR2 is FYNNEI. The CDR3 here is CASRALTASYNQPQHF. The CDR3 coding sequence is TGTGCCAGCAGGGCACTCACAGCTTCGTATAATCAGCCCCAGCATTTT.

This clonotype appeared many times. The CDR3 here is CASSYTGLGLGYF. CDR3 bases: TGTGCCAGCAGTTATACGGGGTTGGGGCTGGGGTACTTC. This rearrangement joins TRBV12-3 or TRBV12-4 to TRBJ2-4; D is possibly TRBD1 or TRBD2 (5 bases each). V lost 4 bases to trimming and J lost 15 bases, with 19 bases between them. There are 13 residues in the CDR3.

In this sample, this clonotype turned up many times. The chain uses TRBV4-1 and TRBJ2-5; D unresolved. V lost 0 bases and J 0 bases, leaving 8 bases between the germline ends. Germline V gene sequence: CDR1 MGHRA, CDR2 YSYEKL. This CDR3 region has 15 residues. CDR3: CASSQDMGYQETQYF. The CDR3 nucleotides read TGCGCCAGCAGCCAAGATATGGGTTACCAAGAGACCCAGTACTTC.

The chain links TRBV29-1 to TRBJ2-7; 7 bases are shared with TRBD1. Trimming removed 2 bases from V and 0 bases from J; junction bases left unmatched: 10. The germline V gene has CDR1 SQVTM and CDR2 ANQGSEA. The CDR3 covers 16 residues. Here the CDR3 DNA reads TGCAGCGTTGAAAGTCCTGGACAGGCAAGCTCCTACGAGCAGTACTTC. This codes for CSVESPGQASSYEQYF.

This clonotype was counted a single time. A junction boundary mismatches the germline segment, possibly from a read error. This chain joins TRBV24-1 and TRBJ2-1; TRBD2 matches at 7 bases. The germline gives CDR1 KGHDR, CDR2 SFDVKD. The CDR3 is 16 amino acids. CDR3 bases: TGTGCCGCCAGTGAGTCTAGCGGCGAATCCTACAATGAGCAGTTCTTC. It translates to CAASESSGESYNEQFF.

In this sample, this clonotype turned up many times. This chain links TRBV14 with TRBJ2-7, with unresolved D. Trimming left V 1 base short and J 2 bases short, with 12 bases between. The CDR3 covers 15 residues. Germline V gene data show CDR1 as SGHDN and CDR2 as FVKESK. DNA of the CDR3: TGTGCCAGCAGCCAAGGCTCCGGTTTCGCCTACGAGCAGTACTTC. It specifies CASSQGSGFAYEQYF.

V is TRBV20-1 and J is TRBJ1-5, with 9 bases fitting TRBD1. Germline V lookup: CDR1 DFQATT, CDR2 SNEGSKA (reference sequence). This CDR3 spans 18 amino acids. The V gene end was trimmed by 0 bases and the J gene end by 0 bases; junction bases not matched to a gene: 9. The CDR3 DNA reads TGCAGTGCTAGAGATCTAGGGACAGGGTTCTATAGCAATCAGCCCCAGCATTTT. Residues: CSARDLGTGFYSNQPQHF.

At least ten counts were recorded for this clonotype. This rearrangement joins TRBV27 to TRBJ1-1; D may be TRBD1 (5 bases). The V end lost 4 bases, the J end lost 11 bases, and 14 bases lay between the germline ends. Germline V CDR1 and CDR2: MNHEY, SMNVEV (reference sequence). CDR3 size: 12 residues. The CDR3 DNA reads as TGTGCCAGCAGTTCCGGGGGACGGGCGGCTTTCTTT. Its translation: CASSSGGRAAFF.

This clonotype was seen just once. A read error may explain this, as a much larger clone is one base away. The V gene is TRBV7-9, the J gene TRBJ2-4, with 8 bases lining up with TRBD2. The trim removed 4 bases at V and 11 bases at J, leaving 7 bases unmatched. This CDR3 is built from 13 residues. The germline gives CDR1 SEHNR, CDR2 FQNEAQ (reference sequence). CDR3 bases: TGTGCCAGCAGCTCAAGCGGGAGTGACGTTCAGTACTTC. Its protein product is CASSSSGSDVQYF.

This clonotype was recorded at least ten times. The DNA for the CDR3 is TGTGCCATCGGACAGCACCTGAACACTGAAGCTTTCTTT. It is translated as CAIGQHLNTEAFF. The gene calls are TRBV10-3 and TRBJ1-1; a weak D match, TRBD1 (6 bases). Germline loops: CDR1 ENHRY, CDR2 SYGVKD. Trimming took off 8 bases at V and 0 bases at J, with 10 bases between the two ends. The CDR3 length is 13 residues.

The rearrangement links TRBV12-3 or TRBV12-4 to TRBJ2-2; possible D gene TRBD1, 5 bases. Trimming removed 3 bases from V and 6 bases from J, with 14 bases in between. This CDR3 region has 15 residues. CDR3 sequence reads: CASSFLVRAAGELFF. The CDR3 region has the DNA TGTGCCAGCAGTTTTCTTGTCAGGGCGGCCGGGGAGCTGTTTTTT.

This clonotype was seen at least ten times. J is TRBJ1-5 and V is TRBV24-1, with D perhaps matching TRBD1 (6 bases). The CDR3 is 12 residues long. Germline V lookup: CDR1 KGHDR, CDR2 SFDVKD. The germline V and J ends were trimmed by 8 bases and 10 bases, with 14 bases remaining between them. CDR3 nucleotides: TGTGCCACCAATACAGGGACGGGACCCCAGCATTTT. Its translation: CATNTGTGPQHF.

This clonotype showed up many times. The V call is TRBV5-1, the J call TRBJ1-1, with D maybe TRBD1 (5 bases). The CDR3 totals 16 residues. Germline V gene lookup returns CDR1 SGHRS and CDR2 YFSETQ. The V end was cut by 0 bases, the J end by 3 bases, with 15 bases between. CDR3 DNA sequence: TGCGCCAGCAGCTTGGCCGGGGGGGGTCGGGACACTGAAGCTTTCTTT. Translating it yields CASSLAGGGRDTEAFF.

This clonotype was recorded at least ten times. The chain couples TRBV2 to TRBJ2-4; 7 bases map to TRBD1. CDR3 length equals 15 residues. Germline loops: CDR1 SNHLY, CDR2 FYNNEI. Trimming removed 4 bases from V and 8 bases from J; junction bases left unmatched: 11. The CDR3, as DNA: TGTGCCAGCAGTGCGGACAGGCTTACTAACCACATTCAGTACTTC. Translating gives CASSADRLTNHIQYF.

This clonotype was found many times. The chain has TRBV7-8 and TRBJ1-1; D is ambiguous. CDR1 is SGHVS, CDR2 FQNEAQ, per germline. The CDR3 is 14 amino acids. The V end was cut by 2 bases, the J end by 0 bases, with 7 bases between. In nucleotides, the CDR3 is TGTGCCAGCAGCTTAAAACAGCTGAACACTGAAGCTTTCTTT. Amino acid sequence: CASSLKQLNTEAFF.

At least ten counts were recorded for this clonotype. The chain links TRBV18 to TRBJ1-5, with a weak D call TRBD1 (5 bases). The V end was cut by 3 bases, the J end by 4 bases, with 10 bases between. Germline V gene sequence: CDR1 KGHSH, CDR2 LQKENI. The CDR3 is 14 amino acids. DNA of the CDR3: TGTGCCAGCTCACCGCAACAGGTAAATCAGCCCCAGCATTTT. Its translation: CASSPQQVNQPQHF.

As for this clonotype: This sequence may be a read error, since a much larger clone differs from it by one base. The rearrangement joins TRBV20-1 to TRBJ2-1; 7 nucleotides align to TRBD1. CDR1 DFQATT and CDR2 SNEGSKA come from the germline V gene (reference sequence). The CDR3 spans 14 residues. The V gene end was trimmed by 0 bases and the J gene end by 9 bases; junction bases not matched to a gene: 8. In DNA form, the CDR3 reads TGCAGTGCTAGAGACCGGACAGGACACAGTGAGCAGTTCTTC. This codes for CSARDRTGHSEQFF.